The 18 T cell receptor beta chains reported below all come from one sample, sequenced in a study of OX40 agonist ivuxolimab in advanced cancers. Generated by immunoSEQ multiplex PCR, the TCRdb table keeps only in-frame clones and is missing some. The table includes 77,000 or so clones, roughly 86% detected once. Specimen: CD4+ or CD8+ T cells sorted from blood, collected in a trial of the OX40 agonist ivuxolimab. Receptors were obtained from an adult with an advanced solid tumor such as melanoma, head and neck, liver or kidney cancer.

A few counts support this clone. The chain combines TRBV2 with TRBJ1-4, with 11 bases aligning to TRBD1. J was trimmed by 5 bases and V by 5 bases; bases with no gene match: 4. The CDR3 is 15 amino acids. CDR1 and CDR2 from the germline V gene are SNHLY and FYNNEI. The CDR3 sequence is CASSRRTGGNEKLFF. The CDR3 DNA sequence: TGTGCCAGCAGTCGTCGGACAGGGGGCAATGAAAAACTGTTTTTT.

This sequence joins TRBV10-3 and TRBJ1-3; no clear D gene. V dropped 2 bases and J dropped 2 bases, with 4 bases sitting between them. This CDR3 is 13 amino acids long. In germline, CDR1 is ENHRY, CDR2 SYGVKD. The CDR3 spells CAISEGAGNTIYF. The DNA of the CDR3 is TGTGCCATCAGTGAGGGGGCTGGAAACACCATATATTTT.

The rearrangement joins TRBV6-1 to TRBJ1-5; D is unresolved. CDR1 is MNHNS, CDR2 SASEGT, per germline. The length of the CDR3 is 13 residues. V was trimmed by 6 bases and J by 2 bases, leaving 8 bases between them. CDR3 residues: CASRWGRNQPQHF. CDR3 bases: TGTGCCAGCAGGTGGGGTCGCAATCAGCCCCAGCATTTT.

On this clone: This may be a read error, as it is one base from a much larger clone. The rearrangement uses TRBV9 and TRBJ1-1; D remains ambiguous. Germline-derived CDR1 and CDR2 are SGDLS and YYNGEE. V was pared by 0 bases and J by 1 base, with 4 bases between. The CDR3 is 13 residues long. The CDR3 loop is CASSVGPNTEAFF. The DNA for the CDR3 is TGTGCCAGCAGCGTAGGACCGAACACTGAAGCTTTCTTT.

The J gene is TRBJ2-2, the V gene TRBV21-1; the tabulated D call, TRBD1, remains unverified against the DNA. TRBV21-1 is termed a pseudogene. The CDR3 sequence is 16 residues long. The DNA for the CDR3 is TGTGCCAGCAGCAAAGACACAGGGACGAACACCGGGGAGCTGTTTTTT. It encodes CASSKDTGTNTGELFF.

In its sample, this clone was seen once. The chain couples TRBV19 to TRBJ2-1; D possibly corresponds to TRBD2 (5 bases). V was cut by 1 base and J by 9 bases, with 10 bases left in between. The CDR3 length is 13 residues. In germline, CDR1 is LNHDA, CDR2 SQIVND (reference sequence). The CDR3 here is CASSIGESFEQFF. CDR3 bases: TGTGCCAGTAGTATAGGGGAGAGTTTTGAGCAGTTCTTC.

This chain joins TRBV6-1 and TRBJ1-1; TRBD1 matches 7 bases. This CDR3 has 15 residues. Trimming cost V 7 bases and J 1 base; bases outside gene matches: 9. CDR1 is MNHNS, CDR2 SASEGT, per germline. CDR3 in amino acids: CASMKGADKNTEAFF. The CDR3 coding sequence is TGTGCCAGCATGAAGGGGGCCGACAAGAACACTGAAGCTTTCTTT.

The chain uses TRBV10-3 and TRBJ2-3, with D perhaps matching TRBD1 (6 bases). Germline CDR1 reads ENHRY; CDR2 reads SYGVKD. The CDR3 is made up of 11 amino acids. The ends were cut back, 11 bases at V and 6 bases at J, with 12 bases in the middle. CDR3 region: CAVTGSDTQYF. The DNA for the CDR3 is TGTGCCGTAACAGGGTCGGATACGCAGTATTTT.

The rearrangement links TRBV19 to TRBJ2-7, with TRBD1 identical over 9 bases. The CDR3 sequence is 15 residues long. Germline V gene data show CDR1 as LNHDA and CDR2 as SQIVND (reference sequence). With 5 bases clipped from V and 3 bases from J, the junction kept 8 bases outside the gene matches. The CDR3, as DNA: TGTGCCAGTAGTGACAGGCGACAGGGGGACTACGAGCAGTACTTC. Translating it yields CASSDRRQGDYEQYF. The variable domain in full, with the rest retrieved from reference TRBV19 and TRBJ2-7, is DGGITQSPKYLFRKEGQNVTLSCEQNLNHDAMYWYRQDPGQGLRLIYYSQIVNDFQKGDIAEGYSVSREKKESFPLTVTSAQKNPTAFYLCASSDRRQGDYEQYFGPGTRLTVT.

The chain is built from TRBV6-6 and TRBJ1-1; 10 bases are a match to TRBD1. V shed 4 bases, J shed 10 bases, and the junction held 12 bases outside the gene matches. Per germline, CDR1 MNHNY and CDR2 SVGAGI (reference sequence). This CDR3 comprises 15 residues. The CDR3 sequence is CASSFNPGTGVGAFF. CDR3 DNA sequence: TGTGCCAGCAGTTTCAATCCCGGGACAGGGGTCGGAGCTTTCTTT.

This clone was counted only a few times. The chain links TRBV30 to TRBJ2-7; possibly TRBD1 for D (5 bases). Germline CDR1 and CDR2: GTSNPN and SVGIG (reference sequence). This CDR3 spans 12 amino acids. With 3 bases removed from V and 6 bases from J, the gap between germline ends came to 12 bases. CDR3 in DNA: TGTGCCTGGAGGAAGACAGTAGGCGAGCAGTACTTC. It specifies CAWRKTVGEQYF.

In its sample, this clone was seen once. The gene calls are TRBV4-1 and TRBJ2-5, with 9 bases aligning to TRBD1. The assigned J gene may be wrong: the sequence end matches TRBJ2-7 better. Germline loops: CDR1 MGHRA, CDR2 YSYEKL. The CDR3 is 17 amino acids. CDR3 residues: CASSQVAGTGRTYEQYF. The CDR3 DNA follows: TGCGCCAGCAGCCAAGTTGCCGGGACAGGGAGGACCTACGAGCAGTACTTC.

The CDR3 coding sequence is TGCGCCAGCAGCACCAACAGCTTGGAGCAGTACTTC. Its translation: CASSTNSLEQYF. The chain recombines TRBV5-1 with TRBJ2-7; no firm D call. This CDR3 comprises 12 residues. V dropped 4 bases and J dropped 7 bases, with 12 bases sitting between them. Germline lookup yields CDR1 SGHRS and CDR2 YFSETQ. Supplemented by reference TRBV5-1 and TRBJ2-7, the full variable domain reads KAGVTQTPRYLIKTRGQQVTLSCSPISGHRSVSWYQQTPGQGLQFLFEYFSETQRNKGNFPGRFSGRQFSNSRSEMNVSTLELGDSALYLCASSTNSLEQYFGPGTRLTVT.

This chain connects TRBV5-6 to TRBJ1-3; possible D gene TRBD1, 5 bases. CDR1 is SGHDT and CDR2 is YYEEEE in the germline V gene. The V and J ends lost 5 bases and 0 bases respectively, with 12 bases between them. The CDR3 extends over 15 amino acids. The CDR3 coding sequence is TGTGCCAGCAGAATAGGGGTCGGCTCTGGAAACACCATATATTTT. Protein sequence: CASRIGVGSGNTIYF. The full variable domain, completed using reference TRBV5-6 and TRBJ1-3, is DAGVTQSPTHLIKTRGQQVTLRCSPKSGHDTVSWYQQALGQGPQFIFQYYEEEERQRGNFPDRFSGHQFPNYSSELNVNALLLGDSALYLCASRIGVGSGNTIYFGEGSWLTVV.

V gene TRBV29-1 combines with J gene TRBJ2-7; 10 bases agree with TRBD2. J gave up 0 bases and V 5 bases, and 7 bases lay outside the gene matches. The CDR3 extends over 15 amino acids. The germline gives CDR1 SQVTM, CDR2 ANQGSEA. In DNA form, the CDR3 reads TGCAGCGTTTCCTCGACTAGCGGGTACTCCTACGAGCAGTACTTC. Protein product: CSVSSTSGYSYEQYF.

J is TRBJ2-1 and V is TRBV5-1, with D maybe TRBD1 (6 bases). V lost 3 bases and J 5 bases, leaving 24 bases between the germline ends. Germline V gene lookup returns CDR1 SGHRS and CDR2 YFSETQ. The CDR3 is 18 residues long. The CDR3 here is CASSSRSGVSLANNEQFF. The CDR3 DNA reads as TGCGCCAGCAGCTCGCGATCAGGGGTATCCCTGGCCAACAATGAGCAGTTCTTC. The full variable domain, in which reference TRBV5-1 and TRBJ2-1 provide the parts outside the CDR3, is KAGVTQTPRYLIKTRGQQVTLSCSPISGHRSVSWYQQTPGQGLQFLFEYFSETQRNKGNFPGRFSGRQFSNSRSEMNVSTLELGDSALYLCASSSRSGVSLANNEQFFGPGTRLTVL.

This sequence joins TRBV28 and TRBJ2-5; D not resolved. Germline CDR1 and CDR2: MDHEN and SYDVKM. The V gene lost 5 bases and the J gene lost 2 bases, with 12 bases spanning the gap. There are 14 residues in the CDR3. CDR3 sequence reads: CASSPGDSQETQYF. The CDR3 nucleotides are TGTGCCAGCAGTCCAGGAGACTCACAAGAGACCCAGTACTTC.

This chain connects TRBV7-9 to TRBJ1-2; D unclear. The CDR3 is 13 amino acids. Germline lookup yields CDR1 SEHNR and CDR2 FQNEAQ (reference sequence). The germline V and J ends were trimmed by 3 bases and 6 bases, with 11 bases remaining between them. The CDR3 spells CASSFVVGDGYTF. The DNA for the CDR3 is TGTGCCAGCAGCTTCGTCGTAGGAGATGGCTACACCTTC.